The present T cell receptor (beta chain) was sequenced within a study of spatial heterogeneity in lung cancer. Background on the study: Compared with alpha-chain sequences, beta-chain sequences were consistently detected in greater numbers.

Sample time point: sample taken at primary tumor resection. Tumor, nontumor lung or frozen PBMC supplied whole RNA that was sequenced unsorted. Samples were obtained from approximately 72 donors, all untreated early-stage non-small cell lung cancer patients. Study-wide results and caveats: TCRs found ubiquitously expanded in tumor appeared in blood more at resection than at follow-up.

The table lists this clonotype with many counts. Its antigen is unknown. With the library built for alpha chains, this beta chain is off target and its frequency is not meaningful. TCRdb recomputed calls from the 5' RACE reads with MiXCR, one row per CDR3 protein. Of thousands of distinct CDR3 sequences detected, 6.5% to 8.5% appear once; the ten largest clones hold under 80%. The germline CDR1 and CDR2 sequences are KGHSH and LQKENI. CDR3 size: 14 residues. V gave up 5 bases and J gave up 6 bases; unmatched junction bases: 3. Sample: PBMCs, taken at surgery. The rearrangement links TRBV18 to TRBJ1-4; 10 bases line up with TRBD1. The receptor was isolated from a male donor with early-stage non-small cell lung cancer. CDR3 protein: CASSSGTGDEKLFF. DNA for the CDR3: TGTGCCAGCTCATCTGGGACAGGGGATGAAAAACTGTTTTTT.